Listed below are T cell receptor beta chains from one sample, sequenced in a study of blood T cell repertoires in COVID-19. TCRdb keeps only in-frame clones here, not all; method: immunoSEQ multiplex PCR. The data contain 90,000 to 100,000 clones, about 83% of them singletons. Source material: peripheral blood. The receptors originated from a man between 65 and 79 years old with active or convalescent COVID-19. Both conserved end residues are part of each CDR3. The D gene is left open where the match is weak. Size tells how often a clone was seen (once, few, many) or the class of an expanded clone, and some rows leave it out.

J gene,clone size,D gene,V gene,CDR3 DNA,CDR3 protein
TRBJ2-3,.,.,TRBV5-1,TGCGCCAGCAGCTTGGTCGCAAACGGGGATACGCAGTATTTT,CASSLVANGDTQYF
TRBJ2-5,.,TRBD2,TRBV11-1,TGTGCCAGCAGCTTGGGGACTAGCGGGCTTTTGGAGACCCAGTACTTC,CASSLGTSGLLETQYF
TRBJ1-2,.,.,TRBV28,TGTGCCAGCAGTTTACAGGGCCACGGCTACACCTTC,CASSLQGHGYTF
TRBJ1-4,.,TRBD1,TRBV6-6,TGTGCCAGCAGTCCTTCGACAGGGAATTCTGAAAAACTGTTTTTT,CASSPSTGNSEKLFF
TRBJ2-3,.,TRBD1,TRBV4-1,TGCGCCAGCAGCCACGCGACAGGGATCGGAACAGATACGCAGTATTTT,CASSHATGIGTDTQYF
TRBJ2-5,.,.,TRBV5-1,TGCGCCAGCAGCTCCCCGACAGGCCCACAAGAGACCCAGTACTTC,CASSSPTGPQETQYF
TRBJ2-1,once,TRBD2,TRBV6-5,TGTGCCAGCGGCGGACTAGCGGGGGGGCGAGAGCAGTTCTTC,CASGGLAGGREQFF
TRBJ2-3,.,.,TRBV18,TGTGCCAGCTCACCCCTGGCGGGGGCCGTACACGGGGATACGCAGTATTTT,CASSPLAGAVHGDTQYF
TRBJ2-1,.,TRBD1,TRBV3-1/TRBV3-2,TGTGCCAGCAGCCAAGGGAGTTCAAGGACAGGGGGATTCTACAATGAGCAGTTCTTC,CASSQGSSRTGGFYNEQFF
TRBJ1-2,.,.,TRBV7-2,TGTGCCAGCAGCCCCCGTTCCCAGGGATTTTATGGCTACACCTTC,CASSPRSQGFYGYTF
TRBJ2-7,.,TRBD2,TRBV5-1,TGCGCCAGCAGCCACCTAGCGGGGGGCGCCTACGAGCAGTACTTC,CASSHLAGGAYEQYF
TRBJ2-1,.,TRBD2,TRBV10-3,TGTGCCATCAGTGAAAGACCGGGACTAGCAGGATACAATGAGCAGTTCTTC,CAISERPGLAGYNEQFF